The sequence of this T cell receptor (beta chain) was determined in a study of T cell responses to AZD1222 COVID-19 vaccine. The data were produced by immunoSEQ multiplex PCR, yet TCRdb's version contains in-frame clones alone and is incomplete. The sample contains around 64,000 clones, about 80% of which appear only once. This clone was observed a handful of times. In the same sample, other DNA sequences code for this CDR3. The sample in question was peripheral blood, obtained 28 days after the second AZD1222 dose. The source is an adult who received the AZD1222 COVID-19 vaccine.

The CDR3 here is CASSSGPNYEQYF. The CDR3 region has the DNA TGTGCCAGCAGCTCTGGTCCGAACTACGAGCAGTACTTC. The gene calls are TRBV7-6 and TRBJ2-7; no definite D call. The CDR3 is 13 residues long. The germline V and J ends were trimmed by 4 bases and 3 bases, with 10 bases remaining between them. Germline V gene data show CDR1 as SGHVS and CDR2 as FNYEAQ.